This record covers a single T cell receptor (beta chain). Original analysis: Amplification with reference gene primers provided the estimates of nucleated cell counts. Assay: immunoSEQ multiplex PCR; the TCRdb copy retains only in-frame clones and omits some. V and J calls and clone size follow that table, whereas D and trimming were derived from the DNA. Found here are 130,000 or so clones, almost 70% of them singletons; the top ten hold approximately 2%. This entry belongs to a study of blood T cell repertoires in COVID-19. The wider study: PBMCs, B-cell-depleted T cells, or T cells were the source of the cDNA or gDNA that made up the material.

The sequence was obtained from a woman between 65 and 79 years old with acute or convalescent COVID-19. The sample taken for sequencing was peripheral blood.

The CDR3 region has the DNA TGTGCCAGCAGCTTAGGGGACAGACCCCAAGAGACCCAGTACTTC. Translated: CASSLGDRPQETQYF. The chain employs TRBV7-7 and TRBJ2-5; 7 positions match TRBD1. CDR1 is SSHAT, CDR2 FNYEAQ, per germline (reference sequence). This CDR3 has 15 amino acids. The junction had 3 bases not matched to a gene; V was cut back by 1 base and J by 1 base.